The 27 T cell receptor beta chains reported below all come from one sample, sequenced in a study of T-cell reconstitution after alpha-beta-depleted transplantation in children. Construction of the TCRbeta library involved unique molecular identifiers. TCRdb independently ran MiXCR on the PCR reads; one entry per CDR3 protein. The sample yields 200,000 to 250,000 distinct CDR3 sequences, 6.5% to 9% seen once. Sequenced here: PBMCs, mostly from graft donor cells, sampled 180 days after TCRalphabeta/CD19-depleted stem cell transplant. The receptors shown here come from a male patient between 5 and 17 years old who had a stem cell transplant for acute lymphoblastic leukemia, so the T cells may come from the graft donor.

There are many counts of this clonotype. The chain's CDR3 is CASRRGPNTGELFF. CDR3 coding DNA: TGTGCCAGCAGGAGAGGACCGAACACCGGGGAGCTGTTTTTT. This chain uses TRBV7-3 with TRBJ2-2, with no clear D. Trimming removed 6 bases at V and 0 bases at J, with 8 bases between. This CDR3 is built from 14 residues. Germline V lookup: CDR1 SGHTA, CDR2 FQGTGA.

The sample holds many counts of this clonotype. Germline and junction disagree at one end, which may indicate a read error. The J gene is TRBJ2-5, the V gene TRBV11-2; maybe TRBD2 (7 bases). The CDR3 spans 18 residues. Germline loops: CDR1 SGHAT, CDR2 FQNNGV. CDR3 sequence: CAISLEGRGIPYQETQYF. For the CDR3, the DNA is TGTGCCATCAGCTTAGAGGGGAGGGGGATCCCATACCAAGAGACCCAGTACTTC.

Many counts were recorded for this clonotype. The V and J genes are TRBV28 and TRBJ1-2; 9 bases align to TRBD1. With 3 bases clipped from V and 4 bases from J, the junction kept 9 bases outside the gene matches. Germline-derived CDR1 and CDR2 are MDHEN and SYDVKM. CDR3 length: 16 amino acids. CDR3 in DNA: TGTGCCAGCAGTTTCCAGGGGACAGGGTCGGTCTATGGCTACACCTTC. It yields the protein CASSFQGTGSVYGYTF.

This clonotype was counted ten times or more. The chain carries TRBV7-6 and TRBJ2-2; D gene unclear. This CDR3 contains 14 residues. Trimming removed 3 bases from V and 4 bases from J, with 9 bases in between. The V gene's germline CDR1 is SGHVS and CDR2 FNYEAQ. CDR3 amino acids: CASSLAVFTGELFF. In DNA, the CDR3 is TGTGCCAGCAGCTTGGCGGTCTTCACCGGGGAGCTGTTTTTT.

In its sample, this clonotype was seen a few times. The V gene is TRBV11-1, the J gene TRBJ2-7; D may be TRBD1 or TRBD2 (7 bases each). V lost 4 bases and J 3 bases, leaving 28 bases between the germline ends. The V gene's germline CDR1 is SGHAT and CDR2 FQDESV (reference sequence). CDR3 size: 19 residues. In nucleotides, the CDR3 is TGTGCCAGCAGCTCCCTACCAGGGGGGGCGCGGGCGGTTTTCTACGAGCAGTACTTC. Encoded protein: CASSSLPGGARAVFYEQYF.

This clonotype was found many times. The chain uses TRBV9 and TRBJ2-5, with 12 positions matching TRBD1. This CDR3 has 18 amino acids. With 1 base clipped from V and 2 bases from J, the junction kept 9 bases outside the gene matches. Germline V gives CDR1 SGDLS, CDR2 YYNGEE. The CDR3 nucleotides are TGTGCCAGCAGCGTATGGGACAGGGGGCTGTTGGAACAAGAGACCCAGTACTTC. Encoded protein: CASSVWDRGLLEQETQYF.

With regard to this clonotype: This may come from a read error, since a much larger clone is one base off. This rearrangement joins TRBV4-2 to TRBJ2-7; D is perhaps TRBD2 (5 bases). This CDR3 region has 15 residues. Between the trimmed V and J ends, which lost 4 bases and 1 base, there was a span of 14 bases. The germline V gene has CDR1 LGHNA and CDR2 YNFKEQ. Here the CDR3 reads CASSPSSRGSYEQYF. Here the CDR3 DNA reads TGTGCCAGCAGCCCCAGTTCTAGAGGGTCCTACGAGCAGTACTTC.

This clonotype was counted many times. The chain combines TRBV9 with TRBJ2-3; tentatively, D is TRBD2 (6 bases). V was shortened by 0 bases and J by 4 bases, with 12 bases between the two germline ends. Germline lookup yields CDR1 SGDLS and CDR2 YYNGEE. This CDR3 has 15 amino acids. The CDR3 region has the DNA TGTGCCAGCAGCGTAGTCGGGAGTTGGGCAGATACGCAGTATTTT. It encodes CASSVVGSWADTQYF.

This clonotype has only a few counts. The chain combines TRBV6-5 with TRBJ1-2; perhaps TRBD1 as D (5 bases). Germline CDR1 reads MNHEY; CDR2 reads SVGAGI. Trimming removed 2 bases at V and 2 bases at J, with 15 bases between. The CDR3 loop spans 16 amino acids. The CDR3 DNA sequence: TGTGCCAGCAGTTACGGGGACCGCCGGGGGAACTATGGCTACACCTTC. This sequence encodes CASSYGDRRGNYGYTF.

This clonotype was counted at least ten times. V gene TRBV10-3 combines with J gene TRBJ2-3, with 8 bases that match TRBD1. The CDR3 has 15 amino acids. Germline CDR1 is ENHRY and CDR2 is SYGVKD. V lost 4 bases and J lost 4; bases outside the gene matches: 7. The CDR3 loop is CAISVPGGLSDTQYF. The CDR3 region has the DNA TGTGCCATCAGTGTGCCAGGGGGCTTATCAGATACGCAGTATTTT.

This clonotype was counted at least ten times. V gene TRBV4-1 combines with J gene TRBJ2-5, with 9 bases identical to TRBD1. This CDR3 has 15 residues. Trimming at V came to 5 bases and at J to 5 bases, leaving 9 bases not matched to a gene. Germline V gene data show CDR1 as MGHRA and CDR2 as YSYEKL. This chain's CDR3 is CASSAKQGARETQYF. In nucleotides, the CDR3 is TGCGCCAGCAGCGCCAAACAGGGGGCCAGGGAGACCCAGTACTTC.

This clonotype was seen at least ten times. V is TRBV6-6 and J is TRBJ2-4, with 9 nucleotides matching TRBD1. The CDR3 totals 15 residues. The V gene end was trimmed by 2 bases and the J gene end by 6 bases; junction bases not matched to a gene: 5. Germline V lookup: CDR1 MNHNY, CDR2 SVGAGI (reference sequence). CDR3 amino acids: CASSYPGQGGNIQYF. CDR3 in DNA: TGTGCCAGCAGTTACCCGGGACAGGGAGGAAACATTCAGTACTTC.

This clonotype was seen many times. The chain couples TRBV27 to TRBJ1-2, with 8 bases matching TRBD1. This CDR3 has 14 residues. Per the germline V gene, CDR1 is MNHEY and CDR2 is SMNVEV (reference sequence). With 5 bases clipped from V and 4 bases from J, the junction kept 6 bases outside the gene matches. The chain's CDR3 is CASSGQGSSYGYTF. CDR3 DNA sequence: TGTGCCAGCAGTGGACAGGGCAGCTCCTATGGCTACACCTTC.

This clonotype was seen repeatedly, ten times or more. This rearrangement joins TRBV2 to TRBJ2-5; 8 nucleotides align to TRBD1. The V segment lost 7 bases and the J segment 5 bases; nucleotides outside the gene matches: 9. The CDR3 has 14 amino acids. The V gene's germline CDR1 is SNHLY and CDR2 FYNNEI. The CDR3 nucleotides are TGTGCCAGCAAGGGACAGGTATCGTGGGAGACCCAGTACTTC. Protein product: CASKGQVSWETQYF.

The sample holds many counts of this clonotype. The chain combines TRBV7-3 with TRBJ2-3; TRBD1 aligns across 7 bases. CDR3 size: 14 residues. Germline-derived CDR1 and CDR2 are SGHTA and FQGTGA. V was pared by 4 bases and J by 4 bases, with 5 bases of the junction left unmatched. This CDR3 is CASSSQTGADTQYF. In DNA form, the CDR3 reads TGTGCCAGCAGCTCCCAAACAGGGGCAGATACGCAGTATTTT.

This clonotype was detected many times. This chain joins TRBV7-2 and TRBJ1-1; the D gene is possibly TRBD1 (5 bases). V shed 5 bases and J shed 8 bases, with 9 bases lying between them. Germline loops: CDR1 SGHTA, CDR2 FQGNSA. The CDR3 sequence is 11 residues long. The CDR3 sequence: CASSLRGEAFF. The DNA of the CDR3 is TGTGCCAGCAGCCTTCGGGGGGAAGCTTTCTTT.

This clonotype was counted at least ten times. This sequence joins TRBV5-1 and TRBJ1-2; D is uncertain. The CDR3 is 15 amino acids. Trimming took 4 bases from V and 10 from J, leaving 23 bases between them. Germline V gives CDR1 SGHRS, CDR2 YFSETQ. The CDR3 bases are TGCGCCAGCAGCCGGGTCGGCAGCCTAGCTAGGGACTACACCTTC. Amino acid sequence: CASSRVGSLARDYTF.

The sample holds many counts of this clonotype. The V call is TRBV7-9, the J call TRBJ2-7; a weak D match, TRBD2 (5 bases). Germline V gene data show CDR1 as SEHNR and CDR2 as FQNEAQ (reference sequence). The CDR3 covers 16 residues. Trimming cost V 0 bases and J 0 bases, with 12 bases left between them. This CDR3 reads CASSLATPGSSYEQYF. DNA for the CDR3: TGTGCCAGCAGCTTAGCGACCCCGGGGAGCTCCTACGAGCAGTACTTC.

This clonotype came up many times. This chain uses TRBV29-1 with TRBJ2-2, with a possible D match to TRBD2 (6 bases). The V gene's germline CDR1 is SQVTM and CDR2 ANQGSEA. There are 14 residues in the CDR3. Deletions cut 4 bases from V and 5 bases from J, with 14 bases between. CDR3 amino acids: CSVAEGGVTGELFF. CDR3 bases: TGCAGCGTTGCGGAGGGAGGAGTAACCGGGGAGCTGTTTTTT.

This clonotype was detected many times. This chain uses TRBV18 with TRBJ2-7; 10 bases line up with TRBD1. This CDR3 is 15 amino acids long. Germline V lookup: CDR1 KGHSH, CDR2 LQKENI. The ends lost 6 bases at V and 2 bases at J; junction bases unmatched: 7. CDR3 nucleotides: TGTGCCAGCTCCCCCGGACAGGGGGTAACCTACGAGCAGTACTTC. Translating it yields CASSPGQGVTYEQYF.

As concerns this clonotype: This could be a read error, since a much larger clone is one nucleotide away. This rearrangement joins TRBV12-3 or TRBV12-4 to TRBJ2-1; 14 bases are a match to TRBD2. The CDR3 sequence is 18 residues long. CDR3 coding DNA: TGTGCCAGCGGTTTCCGGCCTCGACTAGCGGGAGGGCCGGGATGGCAGTTCTTC. Translation gives CASGFRPRLAGGPGWQFF.

This clonotype was recorded at least ten times. The V and J genes are TRBV28 and TRBJ2-1; D may be TRBD1 or TRBD2 (5 bases each). The V gene lost 4 bases and the J gene lost 4 bases, with 11 bases spanning the gap. The germline V gene has CDR1 MDHEN and CDR2 SYDVKM. The CDR3 contains 14 residues. CDR3 region: CASSWDVGYNEQFF. The CDR3 DNA sequence: TGTGCCAGCAGTTGGGACGTGGGTTACAATGAGCAGTTCTTC. Full variable domain (missing parts from reference TRBV28 and TRBJ2-1): DVKVTQSSRYLVKRTGEKVFLECVQDMDHENMFWYRQDPGLGLRLIYFSYDVKMKEKGDIPEGYSVSREKKERFSLILESASTNQTSMYLCASSWDVGYNEQFFGPGTRLTVL.

The chain uses TRBV6-4 and TRBJ2-3, with 10 bases fitting TRBD2. CDR3 length: 18 residues. Germline V lookup: CDR1 MRHNA, CDR2 SNTAGT. V was pared by 8 bases and J by 7 bases, with 21 bases of the junction left unmatched. DNA of the CDR3: TGTGCCAGCCGCACGTGGGCTAGCGGGAGTTTTGGGACAAATACGCAGTATTTT. This gives the protein CASRTWASGSFGTNTQYF.

Ten or more counts support this clonotype. V usage is TRBV20-1 and J usage is TRBJ2-7; TRBD2 agrees at 7 bases. The V segment lost 3 bases and the J segment 7 bases; nucleotides outside the gene matches: 9. The CDR3 loop spans 13 amino acids. In germline, CDR1 is DFQATT, CDR2 SNEGSKA (reference sequence). In DNA form, the CDR3 reads TGCAGTGCTAGGGGAGGGGACCCGTGGGAGCAGTACTTC. Its translation is CSARGGDPWEQYF.

This chain links TRBV18 with TRBJ2-7, with D maybe TRBD2 (5 bases). V was pared by 3 bases and J by 2 bases, with 14 bases between. The CDR3 is 15 residues long. CDR1 and CDR2 (germline): KGHSH, LQKENI. This CDR3 reads CASSPLPSLTYEQYF. The CDR3 DNA sequence: TGTGCCAGCTCACCTTTACCTAGCTTGACCTACGAGCAGTACTTC.

Concerning this clonotype: A single base separates this from a much larger clone, so it may be a read error. The genes are TRBV6-2 or TRBV6-3 and TRBJ2-7; D remains unclear. Germline CDR1 reads MNHEY; CDR2 reads SVGEGT. This CDR3 spans 13 amino acids. The CDR3 loop is CAGSPMSSYEQYF. The CDR3 nucleotides are TGTGCCGGCAGTCCGATGAGCTCCTACGAGCAGTACTTC.

At least ten counts were recorded for this clonotype. The rearrangement links TRBV28 to TRBJ2-7; D is undetermined. Looked up from germline, CDR1 is MDHEN and CDR2 is SYDVKM. The CDR3 spans 14 residues. The V end lost 6 bases, the J end lost 3 bases, and 15 bases lay between the germline ends. CDR3 residues: CASSLHRPDYEQYF. For the CDR3, the DNA is TGTGCCAGCAGCCTTCATCGGCCGGACTACGAGCAGTACTTC.